A selection of T cell receptor beta chains follows, all from one sample in a study of blood T cell repertoires in COVID-19. Using immunoSEQ multiplex PCR, the repertoire was profiled, and TCRdb retains in-frame clones only, with some absent. The data hold tens of thousands of clones, with approximately 83% observed a single time. The sequenced material came from peripheral blood. These TCRs come from a man in his 70s with acute or convalescent COVID-19. Both conserved end residues are part of each CDR3. Each record gives: clone size, J gene, D gene, V gene, CDR3 DNA, CDR3 protein. The D gene is left open where the match is weak. Clone size is stated in some rows and not others, as once, few, many or a class when expanded.

clone size: .; J gene: TRBJ1-5; D gene: .; V gene: TRBV9; CDR3 DNA: TGTGCCAGCAGCGAGGGGGGGGATTACCAGCCCCAGCATTTT; CDR3 protein: CASSEGGDYQPQHF
clone size: .; J gene: TRBJ2-1; D gene: .; V gene: TRBV10-3; CDR3 DNA: TGTGCCATCAGTGAGTCCTTTGGGCGCGGGTCGAATGAGCAGTTCTTC; CDR3 protein: CAISESFGRGSNEQFF
clone size: .; J gene: TRBJ2-5; D gene: TRBD1; V gene: TRBV6-5; CDR3 DNA: TGTGCCAGCTACGGACAGGGTATCCGGACCCAGTACTTC; CDR3 protein: CASYGQGIRTQYF
clone size: .; J gene: TRBJ1-2; D gene: .; V gene: TRBV7-2; CDR3 DNA: TGTGCCAGCAGCCTTCGACGGGGCTATGGCTACACCTTC; CDR3 protein: CASSLRRGYGYTF
clone size: .; J gene: TRBJ1-4; D gene: .; V gene: TRBV5-5; CDR3 DNA: TGTGCCAGCAGCTTGGCCAACAGGGCTAATGAAAAACTGTTTTTT; CDR3 protein: CASSLANRANEKLFF
clone size: .; J gene: TRBJ1-2; D gene: .; V gene: TRBV7-9; CDR3 DNA: TGTGCCAGCAGCCGAGAGACAGCTTATGGCTACACCTTC; CDR3 protein: CASSRETAYGYTF
clone size: .; J gene: TRBJ1-6; D gene: .; V gene: TRBV4-1; CDR3 DNA: TGCGCCAGCAGCCAAGAGGCCAGGGATTCACCCCTCCACTTT; CDR3 protein: CASSQEARDSPLHF
clone size: .; J gene: TRBJ1-4; D gene: TRBD1; V gene: TRBV10-3; CDR3 DNA: TGTGCCATCTCCCCAGGGGGCGGAAAACTGTTTTTT; CDR3 protein: CAISPGGGKLFF
clone size: .; J gene: TRBJ1-5; D gene: .; V gene: TRBV6-5; CDR3 DNA: TGTGCCAGCAGTTACTCAGAGGGAATTAGCAATCAGCCCCAGCATTTT; CDR3 protein: CASSYSEGISNQPQHF
clone size: .; J gene: TRBJ2-1; D gene: .; V gene: TRBV27; CDR3 DNA: TGTGCCAGCAGTTTATCTCGTCGGGGAAAGGGTGAGCAGTTCTTC; CDR3 protein: CASSLSRRGKGEQFF
clone size: .; J gene: TRBJ2-1; D gene: .; V gene: TRBV25-1; CDR3 DNA: TGTGCCAGCAGTGCTCATCGGGGCAATGAGCAGTTCTTC; CDR3 protein: CASSAHRGNEQFF
clone size: .; J gene: TRBJ2-2; D gene: TRBD1; V gene: TRBV28; CDR3 DNA: TGTGCCAGCAGTTTTACAGGGGTATGGACCGGGGAGCTGTTTTTT; CDR3 protein: CASSFTGVWTGELFF
clone size: once; J gene: TRBJ2-1; D gene: TRBD1; V gene: TRBV24-1; CDR3 DNA: TGTGCCACCAGTGACCTTTCCGGGACAGGGACTTACAATGAGCAGTTCTTC; CDR3 protein: CATSDLSGTGTYNEQFF
clone size: few; J gene: TRBJ1-2; D gene: TRBD1; V gene: TRBV5-1; CDR3 DNA: TGCGCCAGCAGCGCTACACAGGGGCATGGCTACACCTTC; CDR3 protein: CASSATQGHGYTF
clone size: .; J gene: TRBJ2-7; D gene: TRBD1; V gene: TRBV10-3; CDR3 DNA: TGTGCCATCTCTGAGCCCGGGACAGGGTCCTACGAGCAGTACTTC; CDR3 protein: CAISEPGTGSYEQYF
clone size: few; J gene: TRBJ2-2; D gene: TRBD1; V gene: TRBV18; CDR3 DNA: TGTGCCAGCTCACACGGGACAGGAAGGAACACCGGGGAGCTGTTTTTT; CDR3 protein: CASSHGTGRNTGELFF
clone size: .; J gene: TRBJ2-1; D gene: .; V gene: TRBV6-5; CDR3 DNA: TGTGCCAGCAGTTACTCGGCGGGAAGGGGAGGTGAGCAGTTCTTC; CDR3 protein: CASSYSAGRGGEQFF
clone size: .; J gene: TRBJ2-3; D gene: .; V gene: TRBV18; CDR3 DNA: TGTGCCAGCTCCTTCACGGTGGGAGAACGGGGGGCCGGCACAGATACGCAGTATTTT; CDR3 protein: CASSFTVGERGAGTDTQYF
clone size: .; J gene: TRBJ2-2; D gene: .; V gene: TRBV7-2; CDR3 DNA: TGTGCCAGCAGCTTAGCGGGGAGGTACACCGGGGAGCTGTTTTTT; CDR3 protein: CASSLAGRYTGELFF
clone size: .; J gene: TRBJ2-7; D gene: TRBD1; V gene: TRBV20-1; CDR3 DNA: TGCAGTACGGACAGGGGACACGAGCAGTACTTC; CDR3 protein: CSTDRGHEQYF
clone size: .; J gene: TRBJ1-1; D gene: .; V gene: TRBV10-3; CDR3 DNA: TGTGCCTCCGCGGAAGGGGGTAGTACTGAAGCTTTCTTT; CDR3 protein: CASAEGGSTEAFF
clone size: .; J gene: TRBJ1-2; D gene: .; V gene: TRBV11-2; CDR3 DNA: TGTGCCAGCAGCCGCTACGAGGTCTATGGCTACACCTTC; CDR3 protein: CASSRYEVYGYTF
clone size: .; J gene: TRBJ1-2; D gene: .; V gene: TRBV19; CDR3 DNA: TGTGCCAGCGCCTTTGCCAGCGGCGGCTACACCTTC; CDR3 protein: CASAFASGGYTF
clone size: .; J gene: TRBJ2-1; D gene: TRBD2; V gene: TRBV10-3; CDR3 DNA: TGTGCCATCAGCGGACTAGCGGGAGGGACCTCCTACAATGAGCAGTTCTTC; CDR3 protein: CAISGLAGGTSYNEQFF
clone size: .; J gene: TRBJ2-3; D gene: .; V gene: TRBV5-1; CDR3 DNA: TGCGCCAGCAGCTTGGATTCGTCAGATACGCAGTATTTT; CDR3 protein: CASSLDSSDTQYF
clone size: .; J gene: TRBJ2-3; D gene: TRBD1; V gene: TRBV7-3; CDR3 DNA: TGTGCCAGCAGCTTGACAGGGATTAGCACAGATACGCAGTATTTT; CDR3 protein: CASSLTGISTDTQYF
clone size: .; J gene: TRBJ2-1; D gene: .; V gene: TRBV9; CDR3 DNA: TGTGCCAGCAGCTCTGGGACTGGGGACCTCTACAATGAGCAGTTCTTC; CDR3 protein: CASSSGTGDLYNEQFF
clone size: .; J gene: TRBJ1-3; D gene: .; V gene: TRBV5-4; CDR3 DNA: TGTGCCAGCAGCTTGGTCTCCCAGGGCCGAAACACCATATATTTT; CDR3 protein: CASSLVSQGRNTIYF